The source of this T cell receptor (beta chain) is a study of technical replicates of blood from a few donors. TCRdb keeps only in-frame clones here, not all; method: immunoSEQ multiplex PCR. Among some 57,000 clones listed, just under 90% were seen once. The germline V gene encodes CDR1 LNHDA and CDR2 SQIVND (reference sequence). The V and J ends lost 6 bases and 7 bases, in that order; junction bases with no gene match: 15. The CDR3 sequence is 16 residues long. This chain links TRBV19 with TRBJ2-1; 7 bases are shared with TRBD2. The sequence derives from a human donor in good health. Some clones in this sample may be carry-over from other donors' samples. The sample was PBMCs. DNA of the CDR3: TGTGCCAGTAGCCGGTCGGGTACCCGGGGAGGGAATGAGCAGTTCTTC. It encodes CASSRSGTRGGNEQFF.